These 15 T cell receptor beta chains were sequenced from one sample in a study of cytotoxic CD8 clonotypes in ibrutinib-treated CLL. TCRdb's table, derived via immunoSEQ multiplex PCR, lists solely in-frame clones and lacks some. The table includes around 250,000 clones, under 75% detected once. Sequencing was performed on PBMCs, taken after 24 months of ibrutinib treatment. These receptors were collected from a human donor with chronic lymphocytic leukemia.

This sequence joins TRBV2 and TRBJ2-7; 9 nucleotides align to TRBD1. Trimming at V came to 1 base and at J to 4 bases, leaving 5 bases not matched to a gene. Germline CDR1 is SNHLY and CDR2 is FYNNEI. The length of the CDR3 is 15 residues. The CDR3 DNA sequence: TGTGCCAGCAGTGAAGGAGGACAGGGGATATACGAGCAGTACTTC. Its protein is CASSEGGQGIYEQYF. Drawing the rest from reference TRBV2 and TRBJ2-7, the complete variable domain is EPEVTQTPSHQVTQMGQEVILRCVPISNHLYFYWYRQILGQKVEFLVSFYNNEISEKSEIFDDQFSVERPDGSNFTLKIRSTKLEDSAMYFCASSEGGQGIYEQYFGPGTRLTVT.

This clone has more than one count but fewer than ten. The genes are TRBV7-3 and TRBJ2-1; the D call may be TRBD1 or TRBD2 (5 bases each). Trimming removed 5 bases from V and 9 bases from J, with 17 bases in between. Germline V CDR1 and CDR2: SGHTA, FQGTGA. CDR3 length: 14 residues. CDR3 nucleotide sequence: TGTGCCAGCAGCCCAGCCGGGGCCCGGGGTGAGCAGTTCTTC. Encoded protein: CASSPAGARGEQFF.

V usage is TRBV9 and J usage is TRBJ2-2, with TRBD2 matching 10 bases. After removal of 3 bases from V and 6 bases from J, the junction contained 5 bases not matched to a gene. Germline V gives CDR1 SGDLS, CDR2 YYNGEE. This CDR3 has 15 amino acids. CDR3 coding DNA: TGTGCCAGCAGCGGGACTAGCGGTTTACCCGGGGAGCTGTTTTTT. This encodes CASSGTSGLPGELFF.

This clone was recorded a few times. The chain combines TRBV11-2 with TRBJ1-3; D not certain. This CDR3 has 12 amino acids. Germline V CDR1 and CDR2: SGHAT, FQNNGV. The V end lost 5 bases, the J end lost 2 bases, and 4 bases lay between the germline ends. The CDR3 bases are TGTGCCAGCAGCCACCCTGGAAACACCATATATTTT. Translation gives CASSHPGNTIYF.

In this sample, this clone turned up a few times. The chain recombines TRBV11-1 with TRBJ2-1; D might be TRBD1 (6 bases). Per germline, CDR1 SGHAT and CDR2 FQDESV (reference sequence). With 6 bases removed from V and 9 bases from J, the gap between germline ends came to 15 bases. The CDR3 spans 13 residues. The CDR3 nucleotides are TGTGCCAGCAGTACCGACAGGTCAGGTGAGCAGTTCTTC. Its protein is CASSTDRSGEQFF.

In its sample, this clone was seen once. V gene TRBV21-1 combines with J gene TRBJ1-1. TRBV21-1 is reported as a pseudogene. The CDR3 sequence is 14 residues long. The CDR3 DNA follows: TGTGCCAGCAGCAATGAGAGGGGGAACACTGAAGCTTTCTTT. Its translation: CASSNERGNTEAFF.

This chain joins TRBV10-3 and TRBJ2-1; weak D call: TRBD2 (5 bases). V was trimmed by 8 bases and J by 9 bases, leaving 14 bases between them. The length of the CDR3 is 12 residues. Looked up from germline, CDR1 is ENHRY and CDR2 is SYGVKD. The DNA for the CDR3 is TGTGCCATCGAGGGCCTCCAGACTGAGCAGTTCTTC. It translates to CAIEGLQTEQFF.

V and J are TRBV30 and TRBJ2-3; D tentatively fits TRBD1 or TRBD2 (5 bases each). The CDR3 runs 13 residues. V was pared by 1 base and J by 6 bases, with 11 bases between. In germline, CDR1 is GTSNPN, CDR2 SVGIG (reference sequence). CDR3 sequence reads: CAWSEGWRDTQYF. Written as DNA, the CDR3 is TGTGCCTGGAGTGAGGGGTGGAGGGATACGCAGTATTTT.

The rearrangement joins TRBV18 to TRBJ1-5; a possible D gene is TRBD1 (5 bases). V lost 5 bases and J 5 bases, leaving 10 bases between the germline ends. The germline V gene has CDR1 KGHSH and CDR2 LQKENI. This CDR3 region has 13 residues. The CDR3 reads CASSEGWDQPQHF. In nucleotides, the CDR3 is TGTGCCAGCTCAGAGGGGTGGGATCAGCCCCAGCATTTT.

This clone was recorded only once. This chain joins TRBV28 and TRBJ2-5; tentatively, D is TRBD2 (5 bases). The CDR3 length is 16 residues. The V gene lost 6 bases and the J gene lost 2 bases, with 19 bases spanning the gap. Germline CDR1 MDHEN, CDR2 SYDVKM. In DNA, the CDR3 is TGTGCCAGCAGCTCAGCCAGCGGTGATACTCAAGAGACCCAGTACTTC. The encoded protein is CASSSASGDTQETQYF.

The chain couples TRBV7-2 to TRBJ2-2; D is possibly TRBD2 (6 bases). Germline V gene data show CDR1 as SGHTA and CDR2 as FQGNSA. With 5 bases removed from V and 7 bases from J, the gap between germline ends came to 20 bases. CDR3 length equals 16 residues. CDR3 coding DNA: TGTGCCAGCAGCCTTTACCGGGGGTCTGGGATCGGGGAGCTGTTTTTT. Amino acids: CASSLYRGSGIGELFF. Supplemented by reference TRBV7-2 and TRBJ2-2, the full variable domain reads GAGVSQSPSNKVTEKGKDVELRCDPISGHTALYWYRQSLGQGLEFLIYFQGNSAPDKSGLPSDRFSAERTGGSVSTLTIQRTQQEDSAVYLCASSLYRGSGIGELFFGEGSRLTVL.

V gene TRBV6-6 combines with J gene TRBJ1-5; tentatively, D is TRBD1 (5 bases). The ends were cut back, 5 bases at V and 0 bases at J, with 8 bases in the middle. The CDR3 sequence is 14 residues long. Per germline, CDR1 MNHNY and CDR2 SVGAGI (reference sequence). This CDR3 is CASSLRDSNQPQHF. DNA for the CDR3: TGTGCCAGCAGTCTCAGGGATAGCAATCAGCCCCAGCATTTT.

The chain's CDR3 is CASSLRPQGQYF. The CDR3 DNA is TGTGCCAGCAGCTTGCGGCCCCAGGGGCAGTACTTC. The chain uses TRBV7-3 and TRBJ2-5; TRBD1 might be the D (6 bases). This CDR3 is built from 12 residues. Germline V gene data show CDR1 as SGHTA and CDR2 as FQGTGA. Trimming took 3 bases from V and 11 from J, leaving 13 bases between them.

This clone was observed a single time. The CDR3 region is CSATRAGAFF. CDR3 nucleotides: TGCAGTGCTACAAGGGCGGGAGCTTTCTTT. V is TRBV20-1 and J is TRBJ1-1; D unresolved. V lost 4 bases to trimming and J lost 10 bases, with 10 bases between them. Germline V gives CDR1 DFQATT, CDR2 SNEGSKA (reference sequence). The CDR3 runs 10 residues.

The rearrangement links TRBV28 to TRBJ1-5, with D hard to call. Trimming removed 10 bases from V and 2 bases from J, with 15 bases in between. Germline CDR1 and CDR2: MDHEN and SYDVKM. This CDR3 is built from 14 residues. CDR3 sequence (DNA): TGTGCCACCAACGGGCAAGTTGGCAATCAGCCCCAGCATTTT. This sequence encodes CATNGQVGNQPQHF.